The next 23 T cell receptor beta chains were all read from a single sample in a study of T cell responses to AZD1222 COVID-19 vaccine (dated by TCRdb to about 2021). Libraries came from the immunoSEQ multiplex PCR assay. The table was pulled from immuneACCESS by TCRdb, which kept in-frame rearrangements only. Such tables lose some clones; where checked, under half of the loss comes from unresolved V genes, and the rest has no known cause. For this sample there are roughly 77,000 clones; about nine tenths appear just once. The ten top clones hold about 3% of the sample. According to the study, the label for this sample's time point signals: about 28 days (+/-7) after the second vaccine dose. The sequenced sample was peripheral blood, obtained 28 days after the second AZD1222 dose. The source is an adult who received the AZD1222 COVID-19 vaccine.

CDR3 sequence (DNA): TGTGCCAGCCGCCTCGCGGCGGAGAATGAGCAGTTCTTC. The encoded protein is CASRLAAENEQFF. The chain employs TRBV6-1 and TRBJ2-1; D unresolved. Germline CDR1 reads MNHNS; CDR2 reads SASEGT. The CDR3 spans 13 residues. V was shortened by 8 bases and J by 7 bases, with 15 bases between the two germline ends.

This clone was seen more than once but under ten times. The chain employs TRBV6-1 and TRBJ2-3; 8 bases agree with TRBD2. After removal of 0 bases from V and 4 bases from J, the junction contained 0 bases not matched to a gene. The germline V gene has CDR1 MNHNS and CDR2 SASEGT. The CDR3 contains 14 residues. The CDR3 loop reads CASSEARGADTQYF. The CDR3 coding sequence is TGTGCCAGCAGTGAAGCGCGGGGGGCAGATACGCAGTATTTT.

This clone occurred once. The CDR3 region has the DNA TGTGCCAGCAGCAGAGGACAGGGCTGGATTGAAAAACTGTTTTTT. This encodes CASSRGQGWIEKLFF. The chain has TRBV7-8 and TRBJ1-4, with 8 bases matching TRBD1. The CDR3 has 15 amino acids. Germline V gives CDR1 SGHVS, CDR2 FQNEAQ. Germline trimming cut 5 bases from V and 7 bases from J; bases unmatched to any gene: 9.

The CDR3 loop reads CASSLRQTNTGELFF. Written as DNA, the CDR3 is TGTGCCAGCAGCCTCAGACAGACGAACACCGGGGAGCTGTTTTTT. J is TRBJ2-2 and V is TRBV11-3, with D possibly matching TRBD1 (5 bases). The germline gives CDR1 SGHNT, CDR2 YENEEA. The length of the CDR3 is 15 residues. Trimming removed 5 bases from V and 0 bases from J, with 10 bases in between.

The V gene is TRBV11-3, the J gene TRBJ2-1; 7 positions agree with TRBD1. V lost 1 base, J lost 4 bases, and 4 bases stayed unmatched. Germline V gene lookup returns CDR1 SGHNT and CDR2 YENEEA. The length of the CDR3 is 15 residues. CDR3 in amino acids: CASSLGGDSYNEQFF. CDR3 bases: TGTGCCAGCAGCTTAGGAGGGGACAGTTACAATGAGCAGTTCTTC. The full variable domain, with the rest looked up from reference TRBV11-3 and TRBJ2-1, is EAGVVQSPRYKIIEKKQPVAFWCNPISGHNTLYWYLQNLGQGPELLIRYENEEAVDDSQLPKDRFSAERLKGVDSTLKIQPAELGDSAVYLCASSLGGDSYNEQFFGPGTRLTVL.

The chain links TRBV4-1 to TRBJ1-4; D gene ambiguous. V lost 0 bases and J 0 bases, leaving 2 bases between the germline ends. Germline-derived CDR1 and CDR2 are MGHRA and YSYEKL. This CDR3 is built from 14 residues. CDR3 amino acids: CASSQDPTNEKLFF. The CDR3 bases are TGCGCCAGCAGCCAAGATCCAACTAATGAAAAACTGTTTTTT.

The J gene is TRBJ1-5, the V gene TRBV19; D is unclear. The ends were cut back, 3 bases at V and 10 bases at J, with 13 bases in the middle. The CDR3 loop spans 13 amino acids. In germline, CDR1 is LNHDA, CDR2 SQIVND (reference sequence). CDR3 region: CASSMVGRIPQHF. The DNA for the CDR3 is TGTGCCAGTAGTATGGTAGGGAGAATCCCCCAGCATTTT.

The rearrangement uses TRBV24-1 and TRBJ1-2; no firm D call. Per the germline V gene, CDR1 is KGHDR and CDR2 is SFDVKD. Trimming pared 0 bases from V and 7 bases from J, leaving 2 bases between. The CDR3 extends over 11 amino acids. The CDR3 nucleotides are TGTGCCACCAGTGATTTGTTTGGCTACACCTTC. This sequence encodes CATSDLFGYTF.

The chain has TRBV2 and TRBJ2-3; unclear D gene. In germline, CDR1 is SNHLY, CDR2 FYNNEI. V lost 5 bases, J lost 9 bases, and 12 bases lay in between. The CDR3 runs 12 residues. The chain's CDR3 is CASSLRGDTQYF. CDR3 nucleotide sequence: TGTGCCAGCAGTCTTCGTGGAGACACGCAGTATTTT.

The rearrangement links TRBV28 to TRBJ1-5, with D unresolved. V was shortened by 6 bases and J by 3 bases, with 9 bases between the two germline ends. The germline CDR1 and CDR2 sequences are MDHEN and SYDVKM. The CDR3 consists of 13 residues. The CDR3 nucleotides read TGTGCCAGCAGCTTACCCCTCAATCAGCCCCAGCATTTT. Its translation: CASSLPLNQPQHF.

The rearrangement uses TRBV2 and TRBJ1-5; no definite D call. The V end was cut by 3 bases, the J end by 2 bases, with 8 bases between. The germline V gene has CDR1 SNHLY and CDR2 FYNNEI. This CDR3 region has 14 residues. CDR3 region: CASSERRGNQPQHF. DNA for the CDR3: TGTGCCAGCAGTGAGAGGCGGGGCAATCAGCCCCAGCATTTT. Combining the CDR3 with reference TRBV2 and TRBJ1-5 gives the whole variable domain EPEVTQTPSHQVTQMGQEVILRCVPISNHLYFYWYRQILGQKVEFLVSFYNNEISEKSEIFDDQFSVERPDGSNFTLKIRSTKLEDSAMYFCASSERRGNQPQHFGDGTRLSIL.

The chain carries TRBV6-6 and TRBJ1-1, with TRBD1 as a possible D gene (5 bases). The CDR3 totals 14 residues. V lost 0 bases to trimming and J lost 5 bases, with 10 bases between them. Per germline, CDR1 MNHNY and CDR2 SVGAGI (reference sequence). The CDR3 protein is CASSYSNRGTEAFF. DNA of the CDR3: TGTGCCAGCAGTTACTCGAATCGGGGGACTGAAGCTTTCTTT.

J is TRBJ2-3 and V is TRBV10-3; the match to TRBD2 covers 11 bases. Trimming at V came to 6 bases and at J to 0 bases, leaving 8 bases not matched to a gene. CDR1 ENHRY and CDR2 SYGVKD come from the germline V gene. The CDR3 runs 17 residues. This chain's CDR3 is CAIRASGGTSSTDTQYF. CDR3 in DNA: TGTGCCATCAGGGCTAGCGGGGGGACCTCTAGCACAGATACGCAGTATTTT.

The V call is TRBV4-1, the J call TRBJ1-1, with no clear D. The germline gives CDR1 MGHRA, CDR2 YSYEKL. The CDR3 spans 16 residues. V was trimmed by 3 bases and J by 4 bases, leaving 18 bases between them. CDR3 in amino acids: CASSQDTRVIRTEAFF. The DNA of the CDR3 is TGCGCCAGCAGCCAGGATACAAGGGTAATCCGCACTGAAGCTTTCTTT.

The J gene is TRBJ1-3, the V gene TRBV6-5; D is ambiguous. Trimming stripped 1 base from V and 8 bases from J, with 15 bases between. This CDR3 has 15 residues. Germline CDR1 MNHEY, CDR2 SVGAGI. This CDR3 is CASSYWVAEVYTIYF. The CDR3 DNA follows: TGTGCCAGCAGTTACTGGGTAGCCGAAGTGTACACCATATATTTT.

V gene TRBV6-5 combines with J gene TRBJ1-2, with unresolved D. CDR1 and CDR2 (germline): MNHEY, SVGAGI. The V end was cut by 6 bases, the J end by 3 bases, with 14 bases between. The CDR3 has 14 amino acids. The CDR3 loop reads CASSALTRYYGYTF. CDR3 in DNA: TGTGCCAGCAGCGCCTTAACAAGATACTATGGCTACACCTTC.

This CDR3 reads CASSPRLAEETQYF. In nucleotides, the CDR3 is TGTGCCAGCAGCCCCCGACTAGCGGAAGAGACCCAGTACTTC. The chain recombines TRBV11-1 with TRBJ2-5, with 9 positions matching TRBD2. Germline V lookup: CDR1 SGHAT, CDR2 FQDESV (reference sequence). V shed 5 bases, J shed 3 bases, and the junction held 4 bases outside the gene matches. CDR3 length: 14 residues.

V is TRBV29-1 and J is TRBJ2-3, with D uncertain. Germline CDR1 SQVTM, CDR2 ANQGSEA. With 1 base removed from V and 0 bases from J, the gap between germline ends came to 14 bases. The CDR3 consists of 16 residues. The CDR3 is CSVEGTQVSSTDTQYF. The CDR3 DNA reads TGCAGCGTTGAAGGTACCCAGGTTTCTAGCACAGATACGCAGTATTTT.

This rearrangement joins TRBV28 to TRBJ1-2; no reliable D call. The V end was cut by 3 bases, the J end by 2 bases, with 7 bases between. CDR3 length: 13 amino acids. Germline V gives CDR1 MDHEN, CDR2 SYDVKM. Written as DNA, the CDR3 is TGTGCCAGCAGTTTGTCGGAAAACTATGGCTACACCTTC. This translates into CASSLSENYGYTF.

The V call is TRBV7-8, the J call TRBJ2-1; 12 bases match TRBD2. Trimming cost V 5 bases and J 7 bases; bases outside gene matches: 6. The V gene's germline CDR1 is SGHVS and CDR2 FQNEAQ. CDR3 size: 15 residues. The CDR3 nucleotides read TGTGCCAGCAGCAGTCTAGCGGGAGGGCCAAATGAGCAGTTCTTC. Translated, it gives CASSSLAGGPNEQFF.

The gene calls are TRBV4-1 and TRBJ1-5; D gene ambiguous. Trimming removed 1 base at V and 1 base at J, with 8 bases between. This CDR3 region has 15 residues. The germline V gene has CDR1 MGHRA and CDR2 YSYEKL. The CDR3 coding sequence is TGCGCCAGCAGCCAAGGACCGTTAAGCAATCAGCCCCAGCATTTT. It translates to CASSQGPLSNQPQHF.

The chain joins TRBV7-9 to TRBJ1-2, with a possible D match to TRBD1 (5 bases). With 4 bases removed from V and 6 bases from J, the gap between germline ends came to 15 bases. Germline lookup yields CDR1 SEHNR and CDR2 FQNEAQ (reference sequence). The CDR3 covers 14 residues. The CDR3 loop is CASSSWQGWDGYTF. The CDR3 DNA reads TGTGCCAGCAGCTCCTGGCAGGGCTGGGATGGCTACACCTTC.

The rearrangement uses TRBV10-3 and TRBJ1-5, with TRBD1 matching 7 bases. V gave up 1 base and J gave up 0 bases; unmatched junction bases: 3. The CDR3 spans 16 residues. From germline, CDR1 is ENHRY and CDR2 SYGVKD. For the CDR3, the DNA is TGTGCCATCAGTGAGTTAGGACAGGATAGCAATCAGCCCCAGCATTTT. This gives the protein CAISELGQDSNQPQHF.